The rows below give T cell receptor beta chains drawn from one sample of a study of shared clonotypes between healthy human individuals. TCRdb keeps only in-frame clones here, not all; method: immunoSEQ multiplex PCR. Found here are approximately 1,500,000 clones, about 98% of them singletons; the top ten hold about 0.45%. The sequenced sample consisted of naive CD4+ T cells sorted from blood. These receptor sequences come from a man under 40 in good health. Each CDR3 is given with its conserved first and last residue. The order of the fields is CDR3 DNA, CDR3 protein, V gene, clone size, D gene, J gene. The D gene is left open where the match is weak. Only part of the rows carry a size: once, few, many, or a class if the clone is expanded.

TGTGCCAGCTCACAGGGGCATCAGCCCCAGCATTTT,CASSQGHQPQHF,TRBV18,once,.,TRBJ1-5
TGTGCCAGCAGTAAAGGGACAGGGGCGCCGTACGAGCAGTACTTC,CASSKGTGAPYEQYF,TRBV2,.,TRBD1,TRBJ2-7
TGTGCCATCAAAGCGTCTGGAAACACCATATATTTT,CAIKASGNTIYF,TRBV10-3,.,.,TRBJ1-3
TGCGCCAGCAGCCAAGATCGGGGTGTTGGTGGGTACACCTTC,CASSQDRGVGGYTF,TRBV4-3,.,.,TRBJ1-2
TGTGCCAGCAGCAAAGTTGAGCGGCAGACCATGGGGCCCCAGCATTTT,CASSKVERQTMGPQHF,TRBV21-1,.,.,TRBJ1-5
TGTGCCAGCAGTCCGGACAGGGCCTACGAGCAGTACTTC,CASSPDRAYEQYF,TRBV6-5,.,TRBD1,TRBJ2-7
TGTGCCAGCAGTGAAAGGGCCCTCTCAGTCAACGTGCAGTTCTTC,CASSERALSVNVQFF,TRBV2,.,.,TRBJ2-1
TGTGCCAGCAGGGATTACATATACTCCTACGAGCAGTACTTC,CASRDYIYSYEQYF,TRBV2,.,.,TRBJ2-7
TGTGCCACCAGCGGTGAATTGGCTACTACTACCTCTGGGGCCAACGTCCTGACTTTC,CATSGELATTTSGANVLTF,TRBV15,.,.,TRBJ2-6
TGTGCCAGCAGGACGTTCGCGGGATCCCAAGAGACCCAGTACTTC,CASRTFAGSQETQYF,TRBV6-5,.,.,TRBJ2-5
TGTGCCAGCACCCACCAAGCTACTAGCGGGAGGCCTGGCACCGGGGAGCTGTTTTTT,CASTHQATSGRPGTGELFF,TRBV5-4,.,TRBD2,TRBJ2-2
TGTGCCAGCAGTTCGACAGGGGGCCCCTACGAGCAGTACTTC,CASSSTGGPYEQYF,TRBV28,once,TRBD1,TRBJ2-7
TGCGCCAGCAGCCTGACTAGCGGGAGAGTTTCAGATACGCAGTATTTT,CASSLTSGRVSDTQYF,TRBV5-1,.,TRBD2,TRBJ2-3
TGTGCCAGCAGCAACAGGGGCTACGAGCAGTACTTC,CASSNRGYEQYF,TRBV5-6,.,TRBD1,TRBJ2-7
TGCGCCAGCAGTGACAGGGGAGGCACCGGGGAGCTGTTTTTT,CASSDRGGTGELFF,TRBV10-1,once,.,TRBJ2-2
TGTGCCAGCAAGAGGCTCGCCCTGGGCTACGAGCAGTACTTC,CASKRLALGYEQYF,TRBV28,once,.,TRBJ2-7
TGTGCCAGCAGCCCTACAGGGCCCGGGGAGCTGTTTTTT,CASSPTGPGELFF,TRBV7-3,once,.,TRBJ2-2
TGTGCCAGTAGTCTTTCGTCAAGAACTGAAGCTTTCTTT,CASSLSSRTEAFF,TRBV19,.,.,TRBJ1-1
TGTGCCAGCAGCAGGACAGGGCTAGTCGAGCAGTACTTC,CASSRTGLVEQYF,TRBV7-2,.,TRBD1,TRBJ2-7
TGTGCCAGCAGACGGACAGGAGGGGACGAGCAGTACTTC,CASRRTGGDEQYF,TRBV6-5,.,.,TRBJ2-7
TGTGCCACCAGCAGAGATCCGGCAACTGAAGCTTTCTTT,CATSRDPATEAFF,TRBV15,.,.,TRBJ1-1
TGTGCCACCAGCAGAGCCAACGAAAAACTGTTTTTT,CATSRANEKLFF,TRBV15,once,.,TRBJ1-4
TGTGCCAGCAAGCGAGGCCGGGACCAGCCCCAGCATTTT,CASKRGRDQPQHF,TRBV6-5,.,.,TRBJ1-5
TGTGCCAGCAGCTTGGAAGCGGGAGGGCCCTACGAGCAGTACTTC,CASSLEAGGPYEQYF,TRBV5-4,.,TRBD2,TRBJ2-7
TGCGCCAGCAGCTTTCAGGCGGCCGAGGAAAAACTGTTTTTT,CASSFQAAEEKLFF,TRBV5-1,.,.,TRBJ1-4
TGTGCCAGCAGATTTGGGACGGAGTACAATGAGCAGTTCTTC,CASRFGTEYNEQFF,TRBV5-4,.,.,TRBJ2-1
TGTGCCACCAGCCGGAAGGGACTAGCGGGAGGGACCGGGGAGCTGTTTTTT,CATSRKGLAGGTGELFF,TRBV15,.,TRBD2,TRBJ2-2
TGTGCCAGCAGCTTATTTCAGGGCGTGGAGACCCAGTACTTC,CASSLFQGVETQYF,TRBV7-9,.,.,TRBJ2-5